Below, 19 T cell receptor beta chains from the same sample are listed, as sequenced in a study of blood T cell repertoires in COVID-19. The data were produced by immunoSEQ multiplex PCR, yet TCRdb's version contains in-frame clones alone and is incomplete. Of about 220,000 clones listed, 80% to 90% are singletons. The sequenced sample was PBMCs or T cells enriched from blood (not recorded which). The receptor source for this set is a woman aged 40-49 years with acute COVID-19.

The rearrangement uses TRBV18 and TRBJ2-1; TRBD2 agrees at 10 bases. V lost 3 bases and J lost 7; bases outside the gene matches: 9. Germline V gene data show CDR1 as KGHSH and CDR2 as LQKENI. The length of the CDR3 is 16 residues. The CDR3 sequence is CASSPAGLAVANEQFF. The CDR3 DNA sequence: TGTGCCAGCTCACCCGCCGGACTAGCGGTAGCTAATGAGCAGTTCTTC.

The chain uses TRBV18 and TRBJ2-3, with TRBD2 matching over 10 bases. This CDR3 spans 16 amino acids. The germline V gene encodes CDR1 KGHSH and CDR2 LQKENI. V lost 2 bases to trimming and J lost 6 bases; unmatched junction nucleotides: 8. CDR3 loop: CASSPEGLAGVDTQYF. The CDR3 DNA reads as TGTGCCAGCTCACCAGAGGGGCTAGCGGGGGTGGATACGCAGTATTTT.

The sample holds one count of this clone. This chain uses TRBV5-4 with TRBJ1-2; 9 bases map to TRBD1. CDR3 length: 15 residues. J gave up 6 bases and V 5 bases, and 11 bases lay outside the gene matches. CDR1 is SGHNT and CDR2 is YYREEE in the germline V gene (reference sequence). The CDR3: CASRSPGQGRDGYTF. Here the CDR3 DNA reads TGTGCCAGCAGATCCCCGGGACAGGGACGGGATGGCTACACCTTC.

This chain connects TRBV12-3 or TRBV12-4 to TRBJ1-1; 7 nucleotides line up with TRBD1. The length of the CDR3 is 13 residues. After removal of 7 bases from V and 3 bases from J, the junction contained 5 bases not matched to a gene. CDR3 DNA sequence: TGTGCCAGCAAAGAACAGGGGTACACTGAAGCTTTCTTT. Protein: CASKEQGYTEAFF.

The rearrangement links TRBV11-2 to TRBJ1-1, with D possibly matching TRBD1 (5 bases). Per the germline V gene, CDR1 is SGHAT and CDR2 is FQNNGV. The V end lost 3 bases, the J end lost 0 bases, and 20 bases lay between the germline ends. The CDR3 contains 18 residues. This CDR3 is CASSFSISRGDLNTEAFF. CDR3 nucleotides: TGTGCCAGCAGCTTTAGCATCTCCAGAGGGGACTTGAACACTGAAGCTTTCTTT.

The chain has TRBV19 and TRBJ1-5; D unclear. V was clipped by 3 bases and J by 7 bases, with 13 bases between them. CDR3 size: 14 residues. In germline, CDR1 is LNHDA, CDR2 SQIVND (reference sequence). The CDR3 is CASSIKAGMQPQHF. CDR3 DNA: TGTGCCAGTAGTATTAAGGCCGGGATGCAGCCCCAGCATTTT.

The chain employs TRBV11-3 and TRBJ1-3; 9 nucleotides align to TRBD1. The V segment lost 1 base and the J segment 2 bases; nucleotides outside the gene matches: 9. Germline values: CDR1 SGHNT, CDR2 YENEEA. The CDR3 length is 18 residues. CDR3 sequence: CASSLASRDRAPGNTIYF. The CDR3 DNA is TGTGCCAGCAGCTTAGCGTCGCGGGACAGGGCTCCTGGAAACACCATATATTTT.

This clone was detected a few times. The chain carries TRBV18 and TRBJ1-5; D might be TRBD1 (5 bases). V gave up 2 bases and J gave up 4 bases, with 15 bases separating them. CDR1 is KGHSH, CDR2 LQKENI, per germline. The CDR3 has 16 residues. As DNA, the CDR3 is TGTGCCAGCTCACCAAATACAGGCGATAATAATCAGCCCCAGCATTTT. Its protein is CASSPNTGDNNQPQHF.

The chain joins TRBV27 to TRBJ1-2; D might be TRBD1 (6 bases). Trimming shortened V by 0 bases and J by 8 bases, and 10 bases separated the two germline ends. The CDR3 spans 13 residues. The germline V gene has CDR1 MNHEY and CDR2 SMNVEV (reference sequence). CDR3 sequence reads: CASSLSAGEGYTF. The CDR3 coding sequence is TGTGCCAGCAGTTTATCTGCAGGGGAAGGCTACACCTTC.

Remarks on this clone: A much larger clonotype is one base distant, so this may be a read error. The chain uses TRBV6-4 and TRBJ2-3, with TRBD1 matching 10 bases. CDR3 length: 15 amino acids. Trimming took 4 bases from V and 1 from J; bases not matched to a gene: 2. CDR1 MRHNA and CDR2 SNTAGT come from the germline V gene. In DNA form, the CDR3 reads TGTGCCAGCAGTGCCGGGACAGGGGGCACAGATACGCAGTATTTT. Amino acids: CASSAGTGGTDTQYF.

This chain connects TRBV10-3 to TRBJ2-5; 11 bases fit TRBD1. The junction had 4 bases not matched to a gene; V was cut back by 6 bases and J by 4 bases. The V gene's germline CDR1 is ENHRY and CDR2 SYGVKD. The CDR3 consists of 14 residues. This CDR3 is CAIRPGQGGETQYF. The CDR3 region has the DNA TGTGCCATCAGACCGGGACAGGGGGGAGAGACCCAGTACTTC.

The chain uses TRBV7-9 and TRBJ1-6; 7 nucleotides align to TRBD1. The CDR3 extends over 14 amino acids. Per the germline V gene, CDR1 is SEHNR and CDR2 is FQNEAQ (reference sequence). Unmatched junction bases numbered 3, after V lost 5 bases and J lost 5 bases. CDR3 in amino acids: CASSVGQNNSPLHF. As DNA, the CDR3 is TGTGCCAGCAGCGTGGGACAGAATAATTCACCCCTCCACTTT.

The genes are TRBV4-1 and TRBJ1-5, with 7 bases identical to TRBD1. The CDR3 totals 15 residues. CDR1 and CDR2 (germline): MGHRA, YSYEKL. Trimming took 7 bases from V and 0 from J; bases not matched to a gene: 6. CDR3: CASNDREYSNQPQHF. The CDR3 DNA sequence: TGCGCCAGCAACGACAGGGAATATAGCAATCAGCCCCAGCATTTT.

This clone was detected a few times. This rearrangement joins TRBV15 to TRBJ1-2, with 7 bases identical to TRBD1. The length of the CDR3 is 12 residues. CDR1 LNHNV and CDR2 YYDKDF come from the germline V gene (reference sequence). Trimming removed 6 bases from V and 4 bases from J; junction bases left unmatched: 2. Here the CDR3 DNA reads TGTGCCACCAGAGGGGGCGGCTATGGCTACACCTTC. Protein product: CATRGGGYGYTF.

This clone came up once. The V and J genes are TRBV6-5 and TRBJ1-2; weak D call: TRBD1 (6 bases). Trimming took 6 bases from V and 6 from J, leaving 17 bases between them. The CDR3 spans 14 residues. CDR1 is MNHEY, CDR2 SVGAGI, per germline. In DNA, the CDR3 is TGTGCCAGCAGAAAACGCCAGGGGTTGGATGGCTACACCTTC. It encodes CASRKRQGLDGYTF.

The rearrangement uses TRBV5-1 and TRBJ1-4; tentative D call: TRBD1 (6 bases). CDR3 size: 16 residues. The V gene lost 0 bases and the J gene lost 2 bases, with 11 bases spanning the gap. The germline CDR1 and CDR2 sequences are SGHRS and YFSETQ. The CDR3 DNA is TGCGCCAGCAGCTTGGAACAGGGCAGCACTAATGAAAAACTGTTTTTT. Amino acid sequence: CASSLEQGSTNEKLFF.

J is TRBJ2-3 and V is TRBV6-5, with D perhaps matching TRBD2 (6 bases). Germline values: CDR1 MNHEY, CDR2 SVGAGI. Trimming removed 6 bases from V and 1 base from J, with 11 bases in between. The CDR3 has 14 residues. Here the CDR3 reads CASSVGGRTDTQYF. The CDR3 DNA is TGTGCCAGCAGCGTGGGGGGACGCACAGATACGCAGTATTTT.

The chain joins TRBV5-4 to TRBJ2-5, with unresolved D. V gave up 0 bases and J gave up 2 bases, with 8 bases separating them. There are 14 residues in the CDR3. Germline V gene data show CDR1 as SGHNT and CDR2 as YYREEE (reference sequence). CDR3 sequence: CASSLGNSQETQYF. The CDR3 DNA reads TGTGCCAGCAGCTTGGGGAACAGTCAAGAGACCCAGTACTTC.

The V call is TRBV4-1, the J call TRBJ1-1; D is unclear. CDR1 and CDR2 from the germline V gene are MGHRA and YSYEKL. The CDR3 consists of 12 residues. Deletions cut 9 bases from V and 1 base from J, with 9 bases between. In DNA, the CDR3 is TGCGCCAGTGTGGGAGCGAACACTGAAGCTTTCTTT. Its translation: CASVGANTEAFF.